This TCR beta chain was sequenced during a study of OX40 agonist ivuxolimab in advanced cancers. The method was immunoSEQ multiplex PCR; TCRdb's version includes in-frame clones alone and lacks a portion of them. The table shows tens of thousands of clones, with around 94% occurring only once. Study findings and constraints: CD4+ and CD8+ T cells in blood underwent clonal expansion by week 6 at 0.1 to 3.0 mg/kg. The average count of expanded clones was higher among CD8+ T cells than among CD4+.

Notes on this clone: The antigen remains undetermined.

The length of the CDR3 is 15 residues. Germline CDR1 reads LGHNA; CDR2 reads YSLEER. This sequence was found in an adult with an advanced solid tumor such as melanoma, head and neck, liver or kidney cancer. This chain joins TRBV4-3 and TRBJ2-5; maybe TRBD2 (5 bases). The DNA end favors TRBJ2-7, so the J call may be wrong. Specimen: CD4+ or CD8+ T cells sorted from blood, collected in a trial of the OX40 agonist ivuxolimab. The CDR3 sequence is CASSHGPRGTYEQYF. The CDR3 coding sequence is TGCGCCAGCAGCCATGGACCTCGGGGTACCTACGAGCAGTACTTC.